The 24 T cell receptor beta chains below come from one sample, sequenced in a study of blood T cell repertoires in COVID-19. Produced via immunoSEQ multiplex PCR; TCRdb's table is partial and in-frame only. This sample has hundreds of thousands of clones, with about 79% found just once. The sequenced sample consisted of PBMCs or T cells enriched from blood (not recorded which). The receptors were sampled from a woman aged 55 to 70 who had recovered from COVID-19.

The J gene is TRBJ1-4, the V gene TRBV18; the D is unclear. The V gene's germline CDR1 is KGHSH and CDR2 LQKENI. This CDR3 contains 15 residues. The V end lost 4 bases, the J end lost 3 bases, and 12 bases lay between the germline ends. Here the CDR3 reads CASSLSALSNEKLFF. DNA for the CDR3: TGTGCCAGCTCACTGAGTGCACTTTCTAATGAAAAACTGTTTTTT.

The chain carries TRBV5-1 and TRBJ2-1; 8 positions match TRBD1. The length of the CDR3 is 16 residues. With 4 bases clipped from V and 3 bases from J, the junction kept 9 bases outside the gene matches. CDR1 and CDR2 from the germline V gene are SGHRS and YFSETQ. DNA of the CDR3: TGCGCCAGCAGCCCAAGAATGACAGGGGTCTACAATGAGCAGTTCTTC. Its translation is CASSPRMTGVYNEQFF.

The rearrangement uses TRBV7-9 and TRBJ2-3; 8 positions agree with TRBD1. V lost 7 bases, J lost 2 bases, and 14 bases stayed unmatched. There are 17 residues in the CDR3. Germline lookup yields CDR1 SEHNR and CDR2 FQNEAQ (reference sequence). DNA of the CDR3: TGTGCCAGCAACCCACCCCCCCGGACAGGGTTCACAGATACGCAGTATTTT. Its protein is CASNPPPRTGFTDTQYF.

V gene TRBV7-9 combines with J gene TRBJ2-1, with TRBD1 matching 7 bases. Germline values: CDR1 SEHNR, CDR2 FQNEAQ (reference sequence). The trim removed 4 bases at V and 5 bases at J, leaving 8 bases unmatched. The CDR3 is 15 residues long. The CDR3 region is CASSSGQVGDNEQFF. As DNA, the CDR3 is TGTGCCAGCAGCTCAGGACAGGTTGGGGACAATGAGCAGTTCTTC.

V gene TRBV6-6 combines with J gene TRBJ2-4; 7 nucleotides align to TRBD2. V trimming: 5 bases; J trimming: 0 bases; junction bases outside the gene matches: 1. This CDR3 has 14 amino acids. Looked up from germline, CDR1 is MNHNY and CDR2 is SVGAGI (reference sequence). Written as DNA, the CDR3 is TGTGCCAGCAGTCGGGAGGTAGCCAAAAACATTCAGTACTTC. Translation gives CASSREVAKNIQYF.

The chain uses TRBV7-7 and TRBJ2-2, with a possible D match to TRBD2 (5 bases). Germline CDR1 SSHAT, CDR2 FNYEAQ (reference sequence). With 4 bases removed from V and 7 bases from J, the gap between germline ends came to 16 bases. This CDR3 spans 15 amino acids. CDR3 residues: CASSYGNSLSGELFF. The CDR3 DNA is TGTGCCAGCAGCTACGGGAATAGCCTAAGCGGGGAGCTGTTTTTT.

The V and J genes are TRBV7-2 and TRBJ2-7; D is possibly TRBD1 (6 bases). With 5 bases removed from V and 2 bases from J, the gap between germline ends came to 16 bases. The CDR3 sequence is 15 residues long. Germline loops: CDR1 SGHTA, CDR2 FQGNSA. CDR3 bases: TGTGCCAGCAGCACCTCCGGACAGTGGACCTACGAGCAGTACTTC. Its translation is CASSTSGQWTYEQYF.

The rearrangement joins TRBV19 to TRBJ1-3; TRBD1 aligns across 12 bases. Germline lookup yields CDR1 LNHDA and CDR2 SQIVND (reference sequence). The ends lost 5 bases at V and 0 bases at J; junction bases unmatched: 11. The CDR3 runs to 19 residues. The CDR3 bases are TGTGCCAGTAGTGACCTAACCGGGACAGGGGGCGACTCTGGAAACACCATATATTTT. This codes for CASSDLTGTGGDSGNTIYF.

V gene TRBV12-3 or TRBV12-4 combines with J gene TRBJ2-7; D unclear. The germline V and J ends were trimmed by 3 bases and 2 bases, with 8 bases remaining between them. This CDR3 comprises 13 residues. CDR3: CASSFGRPYEQYF. The CDR3, as DNA: TGTGCCAGCAGTTTTGGCAGGCCCTACGAGCAGTACTTC.

This clone has more than one count but fewer than ten. This chain links TRBV10-3 with TRBJ2-7; 7 bases fit TRBD1. The germline CDR1 and CDR2 sequences are ENHRY and SYGVKD. The CDR3 is 14 amino acids. The J segment lost 12 bases and the V segment lost 3 bases, leaving 14 bases of the junction unmatched. The CDR3 DNA sequence: TGTGCCATCAGTGAATCCGACAGGGTCAACAGGGGGTACTTC. Its translation is CAISESDRVNRGYF.

This clone was recorded only once. This chain connects TRBV18 to TRBJ2-6; 11 nucleotides line up with TRBD1. V trimming: 6 bases; J trimming: 4 bases; junction bases outside the gene matches: 20. Germline loops: CDR1 KGHSH, CDR2 LQKENI. The CDR3 spans 21 residues. CDR3 loop: CASSPRGQPGQGAPGANVLTF. The CDR3 DNA reads as TGTGCCAGCTCTCCTCGCGGGCAACCCGGACAGGGGGCGCCCGGGGCCAACGTCCTGACTTTC. Together with reference TRBV18 and TRBJ2-6, the CDR3 gives the full variable domain: NAGVMQNPRHLVRRRGQEARLRCSPMKGHSHVYWYRQLPEEGLKFMVYLQKENIIDESGMPKERFSAEFPKEGPSILRIQQVVRGDSAAYFCASSPRGQPGQGAPGANVLTFGAGSRLTVL.

This clone was found a few times. The CDR3 sequence: CASSLLGTEGTGYGYTF. CDR3 nucleotides: TGTGCCAGCAGCTTGTTGGGGACAGAGGGAACTGGCTATGGCTACACCTTC. V is TRBV5-6 and J is TRBJ1-2; TRBD1 matches 7 bases. This CDR3 spans 17 amino acids. V was pared by 1 base and J by 4 bases, with 13 bases of the junction left unmatched. Per germline, CDR1 SGHDT and CDR2 YYEEEE. Full variable domain (outside the CDR3, taken from reference TRBV5-6 and TRBJ1-2): DAGVTQSPTHLIKTRGQQVTLRCSPKSGHDTVSWYQQALGQGPQFIFQYYEEEERQRGNFPDRFSGHQFPNYSSELNVNALLLGDSALYLCASSLLGTEGTGYGYTFGSGTRLTVV.

The rearrangement links TRBV6-5 to TRBJ2-7; D is uncertain. CDR1 and CDR2 (germline): MNHEY, SVGAGI. The CDR3 consists of 11 residues. Trimming took off 5 bases at V and 3 bases at J, with 5 bases between the two ends. The CDR3 is CASSTHYEQYF. CDR3 nucleotide sequence: TGTGCCAGCAGTACTCACTACGAGCAGTACTTC.

The chain combines TRBV6-5 with TRBJ2-5; 8 bases match TRBD1. CDR3 length equals 13 residues. In germline, CDR1 is MNHEY, CDR2 SVGAGI. Trimming removed 9 bases from V and 2 bases from J; junction bases left unmatched: 5. CDR3 residues: CASQTGEQETQYF. The CDR3 coding sequence is TGTGCCAGTCAGACAGGGGAGCAAGAGACCCAGTACTTC.

The count of this clone is one. This sequence joins TRBV7-2 and TRBJ1-1; TRBD1 matches at 10 bases. The CDR3 sequence is 18 residues long. The germline V gene encodes CDR1 SGHTA and CDR2 FQGNSA. Trimming removed 4 bases from V and 1 base from J; junction bases left unmatched: 12. CDR3 sequence (DNA): TGTGCCAGCAGCTCACTACATCCGGGACAGGGGACGAACACTGAAGCTTTCTTT. Translated: CASSSLHPGQGTNTEAFF.

The V call is TRBV5-1, the J call TRBJ2-3; maybe TRBD2 (6 bases). Per germline, CDR1 SGHRS and CDR2 YFSETQ. The length of the CDR3 is 14 residues. The V and J ends lost 0 bases and 5 bases respectively, with 10 bases between them. Here the CDR3 reads CASSLATSLDTQYF. The CDR3 DNA follows: TGCGCCAGCAGCTTGGCTACTAGCCTAGATACGCAGTATTTT. The whole variable domain, filled in from reference TRBV5-1 and TRBJ2-3, reads KAGVTQTPRYLIKTRGQQVTLSCSPISGHRSVSWYQQTPGQGLQFLFEYFSETQRNKGNFPGRFSGRQFSNSRSEMNVSTLELGDSALYLCASSLATSLDTQYFGPGTRLTVL.

This chain joins TRBV5-1 and TRBJ2-5, with a possible D match to TRBD2 (5 bases). The CDR3 runs 16 residues. The germline gives CDR1 SGHRS, CDR2 YFSETQ. V lost 0 bases and J 1 base, leaving 13 bases between the germline ends. The CDR3 region has the DNA TGCGCCAGCAGCTTGGATCCGGGGTTTGTCCAAGAGACCCAGTACTTC. Encoded protein: CASSLDPGFVQETQYF.

This chain joins TRBV7-2 and TRBJ2-7, with D perhaps matching TRBD2 (6 bases). With 1 base removed from V and 1 base from J, the gap between germline ends came to 8 bases. Germline loops: CDR1 SGHTA, CDR2 FQGNSA. The CDR3 length is 14 residues. DNA of the CDR3: TGTGCCAGCAGCTTAGGGCGGGGTTCCTACGAGCAGTACTTC. Translated: CASSLGRGSYEQYF. Drawing the rest from reference TRBV7-2 and TRBJ2-7, the complete variable domain is GAGVSQSPSNKVTEKGKDVELRCDPISGHTALYWYRQSLGQGLEFLIYFQGNSAPDKSGLPSDRFSAERTGGSVSTLTIQRTQQEDSAVYLCASSLGRGSYEQYFGPGTRLTVT.

J is TRBJ2-5 and V is TRBV30; possibly TRBD1 for D (6 bases). This CDR3 is built from 15 residues. V dropped 3 bases and J dropped 5 bases, with 19 bases sitting between them. CDR1 and CDR2 (germline): GTSNPN, SVGIG (reference sequence). The CDR3 here is CAWSRQASPGETQYF. The CDR3 DNA follows: TGTGCCTGGAGCAGACAGGCTAGCCCTGGGGAGACCCAGTACTTC.

J is TRBJ2-2 and V is TRBV9; D remains unclear. The V end was cut by 1 base, the J end by 2 bases, with 6 bases between. The CDR3 totals 14 residues. Germline V lookup: CDR1 SGDLS, CDR2 YYNGEE. This CDR3 is CASSVKHNTGELFF. The CDR3 nucleotides read TGTGCCAGCAGCGTAAAACACAACACCGGGGAGCTGTTTTTT.

This clone was seen only once. This chain connects TRBV9 to TRBJ1-6; 7 bases agree with TRBD1. V shed 3 bases, J shed 6 bases, and the junction held 9 bases outside the gene matches. CDR1 and CDR2 from the germline V gene are SGDLS and YYNGEE. This CDR3 is built from 16 residues. Here the CDR3 reads CASSAHLQGINSPLHF. CDR3 coding DNA: TGTGCCAGCAGCGCCCACTTACAGGGGATTAATTCACCCCTCCACTTT.

This clone was recorded once. The chain employs TRBV19 and TRBJ1-1; a weak D match, TRBD1 (6 bases). Looked up from germline, CDR1 is LNHDA and CDR2 is SQIVND (reference sequence). Trimming pared 5 bases from V and 2 bases from J, leaving 12 bases between. The CDR3 is 14 residues long. The CDR3 is CASSLSRGNTEAFF. The CDR3 region has the DNA TGTGCCAGTAGTCTAAGCAGGGGTAACACTGAAGCTTTCTTT.

V usage is TRBV11-3 and J usage is TRBJ2-1, with TRBD1 matching 11 bases. With V trimmed by 0 bases and J by 6 bases, 1 base remained unmatched. The CDR3 contains 15 residues. Germline V lookup: CDR1 SGHNT, CDR2 YENEEA. The CDR3 DNA follows: TGTGCCAGCAGCTTAGAGGGACAGGGGGTCAATGAGCAGTTCTTC. This codes for CASSLEGQGVNEQFF.

The gene calls are TRBV7-6 and TRBJ2-1, with 10 positions matching TRBD2. In germline, CDR1 is SGHVS, CDR2 FNYEAQ. With V trimmed by 7 bases and J by 0 bases, 3 bases remained unmatched. The CDR3 extends over 15 amino acids. CDR3 sequence: CASKIAGGSYNEQFF. CDR3 in DNA: TGTGCCAGCAAAATAGCGGGAGGCTCCTACAATGAGCAGTTCTTC.